The source of this TCR beta chain is a study of blood T cell repertoires in COVID-19 (dated by TCRdb to 2018 to 2021). A note on the overall study: Collaborator samples came from the United States, Italy and Spain and covered acute and convalescent phases of COVID-19. The material from the prospective study consisted of cDNA or gDNA derived from T cells, B-cell-depleted T cells, or PBMCs. Subjects who had been exposed to COVID-19, were actively infected with it, or had recovered from it provided the deeply sampled blood TCRbeta repertoires that made up the dataset. The repertoires were released in a freely available public database meant as a resource for research on the immune response to SARS-CoV-2. The samples were drawn from the first 160 participants of the ongoing ImmuneRACE study and from 1,200 or so subjects provided by 6 global collaborators. Nearly every sample came with metadata listing a de-identified subject ID, COVID-19 status, age in years and sex. HLA class I and class II types, where available, came from metadata supplied by the sample provider rather than from assay-based typing.

A remark on this clone: Which antigen it targets is not known. The input lacks base qualities; no much larger clone sits a single base away.

What the authors observed across the whole study: The quantity of clinical and demographic metadata differed by source and by participant and was supplied without curation.

TCRbeta CDR3 regions were amplified from genomic DNA by means of the immunoSEQ Assay, a bias-controlled multiplex PCR. The authors' pipeline ran thus. Within the assay, amplification of reference gene primers was used to estimate how many nucleated cells each sample contained. To quantify the absolute abundance of each unique TCRbeta CDR3 rearrangement, sequence reads were collapsed and filtered. For each sample, productive Simpson clonality was calculated by taking the square root of Simpson's diversity index across productive rearrangements. Not all clones reach the TCRdb copy of this immuneACCESS table, which keeps in-frame sequences only. Checked studies attribute under half of the gap to unresolved V genes and leave the rest unexplained. The V and J calls and clone size were taken over from that table, and D and trimming were inferred from the DNA. This sample holds about 160,000 clones; roughly 82% were observed only once. Roughly 7% of the sample comes from the top ten.

The germline V gene (reference sequence) gives CDR1 as MNHNY and CDR2 as SVGAGI. The CDR3 has 16 amino acids, counting the end cysteine and phenylalanine. Only the CDR3 portion is preserved as DNA: 48 bases, with reading frame beginning at the first base. Trimming takes 4 bases off V and 8 bases off J; junction bases not matched to a gene: 8. One collaborating source in Seattle enrolled patients during active infection and followed them longitudinally through the course of disease. Collaborating institutions collected whole blood in K2EDTA tubes following their own protocols. For TCRbeta analysis, collaborators shipped samples in one of three forms: frozen whole blood, isolated PBMCs, or DNA extracted from either of those sample types.

The chain is encoded by TRBV6-6 joined to TRBJ2-1; 13 central nucleotides agree with TRBD2. The sequenced sample consisted of peripheral blood. This clonotype originated in a woman in her 40s with COVID-19, enrolled during active disease. The CDR3 reads as follows: CASSSSTSGRAYEQFF. The nucleotide sequence is TGTGCCAGCAGTTCCTCCACTAGCGGGAGGGCCTATGAGCAGTTCTTC.